This paragraph reports one T cell receptor beta chain. Using immunoSEQ multiplex PCR, the repertoire was profiled, and TCRdb retains in-frame clones only, with some absent. Of about 75,000 clones in the sample, roughly 94% were seen once. The CDR3 consists of 15 residues. CDR1 is SGHAT and CDR2 is FQNNGV in the germline V gene. J lost 6 bases, V lost 5 bases, and 9 bases had no gene match. This sample is part of a study of T cell changes during pregnancy in multiple sclerosis. This sequence joins TRBV11-2 and TRBJ2-7; 11 positions match TRBD1. The sample was CD4+ T cells from peripheral blood mononuclear cells, taken after pregnancy. This TCR was recovered from a female donor with multiple sclerosis, enrolled in a pregnancy study. The CDR3 here is CASSLLRGQGAEQYF. Here the CDR3 DNA reads TGTGCCAGCAGCCTCCTCCGAGGACAGGGGGCCGAGCAGTACTTC.